This TCR beta chain was profiled in a study of blood T cell repertoires in COVID-19 (dated by TCRdb to 2020 to 2021). For context, the study as a whole: Collaborator samples came from the United States, Italy and Spain and covered acute and convalescent phases of COVID-19. The material from the prospective study consisted of cDNA or gDNA derived from T cells, B-cell-depleted T cells, or PBMCs. Deeply sampled blood TCRbeta repertoires from subjects exposed to, actively infected with, or recovered from COVID-19 were included in the dataset. The repertoires were released in a freely available public database meant as a resource for research on the immune response to SARS-CoV-2. The samples were drawn from the first 160 participants of the ongoing ImmuneRACE study and from more than 1,000 subjects provided by 6 global collaborators. Sample metadata almost always included a de-identified subject ID, COVID-19 status, age in years and sex. Where HLA class I and class II types were available, the types were taken from metadata supplied by the sample provider, not from assay-based typing. On the study overall, not on this receptor specifically: How much clinical and demographic metadata was included differed by source and by participant, and the metadata was provided uncurated.

Collaborating institutions collected whole blood in K2EDTA tubes following their own protocols. For TCRbeta analysis, collaborators shipped samples as frozen whole blood, isolated PBMCs, or DNA extracted from either of those sample types. In this sample, this clone turned up a few times. The antigen it recognizes is unknown. The sample holds no much larger clone one base away, and base qualities are not on file. The immunoSEQ Assay, a bias-controlled multiplex PCR, was used to amplify TCRbeta CDR3 regions from genomic DNA. The authors processed their data as follows. Within the assay, amplification of reference gene primers was used to estimate how many nucleated cells each sample contained. To quantify the absolute abundance of each unique TCRbeta CDR3 rearrangement, sequence reads were collapsed and filtered. Productive Simpson clonality was computed per sample as the square root of Simpson's diversity index over productive rearrangements. Held by TCRdb, this immuneACCESS table contains in-frame sequences only and omits some clones. Under half of the omission traces to an unresolved V gene where checked; the cause of the rest is unknown. The V and J calls and the clone size are those of that table, but D and trimming were determined from the DNA. For this sample the table gives roughly 290,000 clones, of which about 89% were detected only once. Under 0.95% of the sample goes to the ten largest clones.

The CDR3 goes from the cysteine to the phenylalanine over 14 residues. CDR3 DNA only is kept here, 42 bases in frame from base 1. V is pared back by 4 bases and J by 7 bases, with 11 bases lying between the germline termini. The germline V gene (reference sequence) supplies CDR1 LNHDA and CDR2 SQIVND. This receptor chain uses TRBV19 and TRBJ1-6; the D gene is possibly TRBD1, with 6 bases matching. What was sequenced was peripheral blood. The TCR originated in a man aged 25 to 45 with acute or convalescent COVID-19. The nucleotides read TGTGCCAGTAGTACAAACAGGGAGAATTCACCCCTCCACTTT. It encodes CASSTNRENSPLHF.